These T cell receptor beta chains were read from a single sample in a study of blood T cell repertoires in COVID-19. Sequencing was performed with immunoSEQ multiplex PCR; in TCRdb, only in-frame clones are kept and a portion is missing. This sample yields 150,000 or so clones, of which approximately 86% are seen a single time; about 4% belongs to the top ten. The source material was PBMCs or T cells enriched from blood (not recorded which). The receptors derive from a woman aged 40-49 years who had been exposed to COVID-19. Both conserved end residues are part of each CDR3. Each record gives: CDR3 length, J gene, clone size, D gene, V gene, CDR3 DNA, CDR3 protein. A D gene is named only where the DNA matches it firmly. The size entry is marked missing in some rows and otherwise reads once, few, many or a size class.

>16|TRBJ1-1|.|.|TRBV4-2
TGTGCCAGCAGCCAAACGGAGGCCAGCTTCTTCCACGAAGCTTTCTTT
CASSQTEASFFHEAFF
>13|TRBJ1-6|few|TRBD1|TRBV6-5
TGTGCCAGCAGTCTTCAGGGGGGTTCACCCCTCCACTTT
CASSLQGGSPLHF
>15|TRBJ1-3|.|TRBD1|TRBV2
TGTGCCAGCAGTGAGCCACAGGGGACTGGAAACACCATATATTTT
CASSEPQGTGNTIYF
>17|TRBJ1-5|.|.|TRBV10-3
TGTGCCATCAGTGCCCCCTTTTGTAAGGCGGGCAATCAGCCCCAGCATTTT
CAISAPFCKAGNQPQHF
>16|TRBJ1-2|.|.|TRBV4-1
TGCGCCAGCAGCCCGATAGGGGCAGGGGTTAACTATGGCTACACCTTC
CASSPIGAGVNYGYTF
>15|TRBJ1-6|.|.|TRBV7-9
TGTGCCAGCAGCACCAAACAGGGCCCAAATTCACCCCTCCACTTT
CASSTKQGPNSPLHF
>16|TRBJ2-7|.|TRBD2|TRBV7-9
TGTGCCAGCAGCTTAGATTTGGCTAGCGGGAGCCACGAGCAGTACTTC
CASSLDLASGSHEQYF
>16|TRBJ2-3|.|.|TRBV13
TGTGCCAGCAGCTCCAAGACAGGGACTCTCACAGATACGCAGTATTTT
CASSSKTGTLTDTQYF
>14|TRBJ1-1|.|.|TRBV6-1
TGTGCCAGCAGTGAACGGGGACAGAACACTGAAGCTTTCTTT
CASSERGQNTEAFF
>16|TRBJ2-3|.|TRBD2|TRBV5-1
TGCGCCAGCAGCCGTTTAGCGGGCGACGTCACAGATACGCAGTATTTT
CASSRLAGDVTDTQYF
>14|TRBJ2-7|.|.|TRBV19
TGTGCCAGTAGTTTCCAAGCAACTAGAGGCGAGCAGTACTTC
CASSFQATRGEQYF
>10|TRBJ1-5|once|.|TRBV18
TGTGCCAGCTCCGATCAGCCCCAGCATTTT
CASSDQPQHF
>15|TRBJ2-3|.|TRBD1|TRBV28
TGTGCCAGCAGTCAAGGACAGGGCGGGACAGATACGCAGTATTTT
CASSQGQGGTDTQYF
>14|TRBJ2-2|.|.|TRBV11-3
TGTGCCAGCAGCTTAGATCCTTCCACCGGGGAGCTGTTTTTT
CASSLDPSTGELFF
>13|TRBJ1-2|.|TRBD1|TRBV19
TGTGCCAGTAGTACCGACAGGGCCGGTGGCTACACCTTC
CASSTDRAGGYTF
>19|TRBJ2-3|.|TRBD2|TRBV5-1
TGCGCCAGCAGCTTGGGGAGACTAGCGGGTTTCGCTAGCACAGATACGCAGTATTTT
CASSLGRLAGFASTDTQYF
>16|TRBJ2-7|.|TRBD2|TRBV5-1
TGCGCCAGCAGCGGAAATCTAGCGGTTCCCTCCTACGAGCAGTACTTC
CASSGNLAVPSYEQYF
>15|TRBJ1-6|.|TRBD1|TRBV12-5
TGTGCTAGTGGTTTGTCGGACAGGGGGAATTCACCCCTCCACTTT
CASGLSDRGNSPLHF
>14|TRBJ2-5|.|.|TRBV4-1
TGCGCCAGCAGCCCAGGACAGATCTGGGAGACCCAGTACTTC
CASSPGQIWETQYF
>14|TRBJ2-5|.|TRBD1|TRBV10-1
TGCGCCAGCAGTACCGGGACAGGGCAAGAGACCCAGTACTTC
CASSTGTGQETQYF
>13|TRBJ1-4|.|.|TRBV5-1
TGCGCCAGCAGCTTGACTGGGAGTGAAAAACTGTTTTTT
CASSLTGSEKLFF
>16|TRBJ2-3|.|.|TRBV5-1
TGCGCCAGCAGCTTTGAAACTCTGGTGTCGACAGATACGCAGTATTTT
CASSFETLVSTDTQYF
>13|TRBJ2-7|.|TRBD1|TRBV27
TGTGCCAGCAGTCGAAGACAGGGCCACGAGCAGTACTTC
CASSRRQGHEQYF